This T cell receptor (beta chain) emerged from a study of CD8 T cells in ankylosing spondylitis. TCRdb passed the 5' RACE reads through MiXCR, listing each CDR3 protein once. The sample has a few hundred thousand distinct CDR3 sequences, approximately 11% seen once; the top ten hold around 6.8%. Regarding the study as a whole: One TCR beta motif, made up of eight highly homologous variants, appeared characteristic of ankylosing spondylitis blood. Disease-linked clones reportedly showed significant enrichment in matched ankylosing spondylitis synovial fluid. Disease-associated clonotypes exhibited CD8+ identity and were relatively infrequent in peripheral blood. A number of the motif variants had already been described in reactive arthritis synovial fluid and blood.

V was pared by 5 bases and J by 3 bases, with 8 bases between. The CDR3 extends over 13 amino acids. The germline gives CDR1 SGHTA, CDR2 FQGNSA. This clonotype was observed at least ten times. The target antigen is unknown. This rearrangement joins TRBV7-2 to TRBJ2-1; no firm D call. Sequenced sample: blood, either unsorted or a sorted T cell fraction (not recorded which). This receptor was obtained from a male donor with ankylosing spondylitis. DNA of the CDR3: TGTGCCAGCAGCCGCGAATTCTACAATGAGCAGTTCTTC. Amino acid sequence: CASSREFYNEQFF.